This TCR beta chain was profiled in a study of spatial heterogeneity in lung cancer. A single record per CDR3 protein comes from TCRdb applying MiXCR to the 5' RACE reads. The sample lists around 23,000 distinct CDR3 sequences; 3% to 3.5% were seen once. The time point was: sample taken at primary tumor resection. This clonotype appeared many times. The germline V and J ends were trimmed by 5 bases and 4 bases, with 13 bases remaining between them. This CDR3 comprises 14 residues. The chain employs TRBV12-3 or TRBV12-4 and TRBJ2-3; D might be TRBD1 (5 bases). The sample in question was PBMCs, obtained at surgery. This clonotype was sampled from a female donor with early-stage non-small cell lung cancer. The CDR3 loop is CASSPGQVPDTQYF. The CDR3 DNA reads TGTGCCAGCAGTCCAGGGCAGGTACCAGATACGCAGTATTTT.